Listed below are T cell receptor beta chains from one sample, sequenced in a study of OX40 agonist ivuxolimab in advanced cancers. The repertoire was sequenced with immunoSEQ multiplex PCR; TCRdb's copy has only in-frame clones and lacks some. The sample lists just under 65,000 clones, approximately 85% occurring once. The sequenced sample was CD4+ or CD8+ T cells sorted from blood, obtained in a trial of the OX40 agonist ivuxolimab. Receptors were obtained from an adult with an advanced solid tumor such as melanoma, head and neck, liver or kidney cancer. Both conserved end residues are trimmed from each CDR3. Fields, in order: J gene, V gene, CDR3 protein.

TRBJ2-7 | TRBV6-1 | ASTVGTGSYEQY
TRBJ2-5 | TRBV11-2 | ASSLRGLADPRQETQY
TRBJ2-4 | TRBV5-1 | ASSLGTQGAAKNIQY
TRBJ2-7 | TRBV11-2 | ASSYRVLSYEQY
TRBJ1-1 | TRBV2 | ASRETGWDAF
TRBJ2-3 | TRBV9 | ASNPSGATDTQY
TRBJ2-5 | TRBV2 | ASSDGQTEETQY
TRBJ2-5 | TRBV9 | ASSPLGTVQETQY
TRBJ2-1 | TRBV4-2 | ASSHALAGGSNEQF
TRBJ1-5 | TRBV2 | ASSVGQPQH
TRBJ1-2 | TRBV29-1 | SVLQGNYGYT
TRBJ1-5 | TRBV7-9 | ASSLGTQPQH
TRBJ1-2 | TRBV5-1 | ASSTGTALSSYT
TRBJ2-3 | TRBV9 | ASSRGQGPDTQY
TRBJ1-1 | TRBV7-9 | ASSLLVIEAF
TRBJ2-6 | TRBV10-3 | AIRDRTDRGASSGANVLT
TRBJ2-3 | TRBV10-3 | AIRPSGGTDTQY
TRBJ2-2 | TRBV4-3 | ASSQTTGRGPGELF
TRBJ2-1 | TRBV30 | AWSRAGSEQF
. | TRBV5-4 | ASSSKTRREQY
TRBJ1-5 | TRBV6-5 | ASSPGDNSNQPQH
TRBJ2-1 | TRBV18 | ASSPWAASGGNNEQF
TRBJ2-7 | TRBV30 | AWRPISSRPYEQY
TRBJ2-7 | TRBV28 | ASSFAGGIDYEQY
TRBJ2-1 | TRBV29-1 | SVAGLAGGVYNEQF
TRBJ2-7 | TRBV27 | ASSNRNSPYEQY
TRBJ2-3 | TRBV7-3 | ASSSAWGTSTDTQY
TRBJ2-1 | TRBV18 | ASSPSRTSGRALNEQF
TRBJ1-1 | TRBV18 | ASSPLGQGATEAF
TRBJ1-3 | TRBV19 | ASSSVTGPTGNTIY
TRBJ2-1 | TRBV11-2 | ASSLGGTSGKIEQF
TRBJ2-1 | TRBV5-1 | ASSSSDQSYNEQF
TRBJ2-7 | TRBV7-2 | ASSPNFYEQY
TRBJ1-1 | TRBV13 | ASSKAGHLNTEAF
TRBJ1-1 | TRBV19 | AAGTANTEAF
TRBJ1-2 | TRBV14 | ASSQDRAYGYT
TRBJ2-5 | TRBV7-2 | ASSRQASGGKETQY
TRBJ1-5 | TRBV6-5 | ASSQQGSGNQPQH
TRBJ2-2 | TRBV2 | ASTQGAAGELF
TRBJ1-3 | TRBV29-1 | SVSADRGHGTIY
TRBJ1-5 | TRBV2 | ASSESPTGSNQPQH
TRBJ2-1 | TRBV2 | ASRDGNSYNEQF
TRBJ1-1 | TRBV2 | ASAMPGVGTEAF
TRBJ2-7 | TRBV27 | ASSLSWQYEQY
TRBJ2-5 | TRBV2 | ASSSYEGLEQY
TRBJ1-1 | TRBV11-2 | ASSLGRRTEAF
TRBJ2-7 | TRBV7-2 | ASSPMGGGAAYEQY
TRBJ1-5 | TRBV4-2 | ASSFTGERQPQH
TRBJ2-7 | TRBV2 | ASKDSPYEQY
TRBJ2-7 | TRBV11-1 | ASRGASTYEQY
TRBJ2-5 | TRBV19 | ASSMAAGLRETQY
TRBJ2-1 | TRBV23-1 | ASSQYRLSYNEQF
TRBJ2-1 | TRBV6-5 | ASAVTGWGNEQF
TRBJ2-1 | TRBV29-1 | SAYLPGLAGVGYNEQF
TRBJ1-2 | TRBV28 | ASSPGLNYGYT
TRBJ2-3 | TRBV28 | ASNPLGVAGLRGTDTQY
TRBJ2-5 | TRBV10-3 | ATGRQQETQY
TRBJ1-6 | TRBV14 | ASSQEEADVRTNSPLH
TRBJ2-1 | TRBV11-3 | ASSQGLAGGPEQF